This passage covers 4 T cell receptor beta chains from one sample sequenced in a study of OX40 agonist ivuxolimab in advanced cancers. The table came from immunoSEQ multiplex PCR; TCRdb's copy has only in-frame clones and leaves some out. The sample includes about 69,000 clones, 85% to 90% of them seen just once. Sample: CD4+ or CD8+ T cells sorted from blood, taken in a trial of the OX40 agonist ivuxolimab. The receptors were sampled from an adult with an advanced solid tumor such as melanoma, head and neck, liver or kidney cancer.

The V and J genes are TRBV27 and TRBJ2-7; 9 positions agree with TRBD1. Germline V lookup: CDR1 MNHEY, CDR2 SMNVEV (reference sequence). The CDR3 is 15 residues long. The V gene end was trimmed by 6 bases and the J gene end by 0 bases; junction bases not matched to a gene: 6. As DNA, the CDR3 is TGTGCCAGCAGAAACACAGGGGGCATCTCCTACGAGCAGTACTTC. Its translation is CASRNTGGISYEQYF.

V gene TRBV7-3 combines with J gene TRBJ2-3; D might be TRBD2 (6 bases). The CDR3 has 17 residues. V shed 1 base and J shed 3 bases, with 17 bases lying between them. Germline V lookup: CDR1 SGHTA, CDR2 FQGTGA. CDR3 sequence reads: CASSLIGRGLGTDTQYF. The CDR3 nucleotides are TGTGCCAGCAGCTTAATAGGGCGGGGCTTGGGGACAGATACGCAGTATTTT.

J is TRBJ2-5 and V is TRBV6-6, with D possibly being TRBD2 (5 bases). This CDR3 comprises 10 residues. V was pared by 6 bases and J by 12 bases, with 11 bases between. Germline V lookup: CDR1 MNHNY, CDR2 SVGAGI (reference sequence). In DNA form, the CDR3 reads TGTGCCAGCAGCGCCGGAGGAGAGTACTTC. Its protein product is CASSAGGEYF.

CDR3 sequence reads: CASSLLAGAAPETQYF. For the CDR3, the DNA is TGTGCCAGCAGCTTACTAGCGGGGGCGGCTCCAGAGACCCAGTACTTC. This rearrangement joins TRBV7-3 to TRBJ2-5; 10 positions agree with TRBD2. Germline CDR1 SGHTA, CDR2 FQGTGA. V lost 2 bases and J lost 4; bases outside the gene matches: 7. The CDR3 loop spans 16 amino acids.